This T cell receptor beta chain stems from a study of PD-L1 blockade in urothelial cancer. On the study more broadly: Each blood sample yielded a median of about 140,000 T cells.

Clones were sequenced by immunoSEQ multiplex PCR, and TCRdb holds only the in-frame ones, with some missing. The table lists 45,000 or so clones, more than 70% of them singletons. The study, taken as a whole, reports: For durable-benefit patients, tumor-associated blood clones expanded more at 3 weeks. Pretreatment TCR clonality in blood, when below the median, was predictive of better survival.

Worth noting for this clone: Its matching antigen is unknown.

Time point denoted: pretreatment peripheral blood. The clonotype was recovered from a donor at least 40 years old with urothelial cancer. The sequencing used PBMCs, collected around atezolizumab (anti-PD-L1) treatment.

CDR3 nucleotide sequence: TGCGCCAGCAGCCAAGATCTTGGCTGGAGGGCGAGGATTCAGCCCCAGCATTTT. This translates into CASSQDLGWRARIQPQHF. The genes are TRBV4-3 and TRBJ1-5; D unclear. This CDR3 has 18 amino acids. Trimming pared 0 bases from V and 6 bases from J, leaving 21 bases between. Germline V gives CDR1 LGHNA, CDR2 YSLEER.